The source of this T cell receptor beta chain is a study of post-analysis software for immune sequencing data. The wider study: Both relapsing-remitting and secondary progressive multiple sclerosis featured among the disease courses, as did progressive-relapsing multiple sclerosis. The study's findings and limits: Strong same-batch co-clustering of samples appeared with F measure clustering. About five TRBV segments appeared more often in patients than in controls, and TRBV5-6, TRBV5-1 and TRBV20-1 were among these. Significantly lower normalized Chao1 diversity was found in patients with multiple sclerosis relative to controls.

This CDR3 has 15 amino acids. The germline gives CDR1 MNHEY, CDR2 SMNVEV (reference sequence). The ends were cut back, 3 bases at V and 2 bases at J, with 11 bases in the middle. A note on this clonotype: What it binds is not known. This may arise from a read error, as a much more abundant clone is one base away.

Unique molecular identifiers had been added to the TCR beta cDNA libraries. From roughly 1 to 10 million T cells, 500,000 or so cDNA molecules were obtained. TCRdb recomputed calls from the PCR reads with MiXCR, one row per CDR3 protein. The sample consists of hundreds of thousands of distinct CDR3 sequences, 35% to 45% of them appearing once. The sequence was collected from a girl aged 2 to 9 with multiple sclerosis. The sample taken for sequencing was blood. This chain links TRBV27 with TRBJ1-5; D is uncertain. The CDR3 loop reads CASSLDGVGNQPQHF. CDR3 in DNA: TGTGCCAGCAGTTTGGACGGGGTGGGCAATCAGCCCCAGCATTTT.